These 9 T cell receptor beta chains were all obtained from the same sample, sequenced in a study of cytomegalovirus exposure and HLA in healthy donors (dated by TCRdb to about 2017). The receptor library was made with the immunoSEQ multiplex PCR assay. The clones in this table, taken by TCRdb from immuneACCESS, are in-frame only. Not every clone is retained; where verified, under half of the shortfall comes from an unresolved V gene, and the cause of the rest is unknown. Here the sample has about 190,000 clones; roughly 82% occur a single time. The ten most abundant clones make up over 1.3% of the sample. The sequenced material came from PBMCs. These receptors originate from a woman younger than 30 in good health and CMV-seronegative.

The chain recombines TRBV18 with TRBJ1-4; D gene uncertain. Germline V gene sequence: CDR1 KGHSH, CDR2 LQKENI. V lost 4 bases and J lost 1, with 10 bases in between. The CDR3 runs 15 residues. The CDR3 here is CASSLLVETNEKLFF. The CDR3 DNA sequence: TGTGCCAGCTCACTACTAGTGGAAACTAATGAAAAACTGTTTTTT.

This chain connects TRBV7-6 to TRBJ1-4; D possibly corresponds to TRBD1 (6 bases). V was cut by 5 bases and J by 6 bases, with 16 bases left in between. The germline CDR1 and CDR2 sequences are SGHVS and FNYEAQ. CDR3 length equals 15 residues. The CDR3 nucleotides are TGTGCCAGCAGCAAAACAGGGAGGGAGGATGAAAAACTGTTTTTT. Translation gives CASSKTGREDEKLFF.

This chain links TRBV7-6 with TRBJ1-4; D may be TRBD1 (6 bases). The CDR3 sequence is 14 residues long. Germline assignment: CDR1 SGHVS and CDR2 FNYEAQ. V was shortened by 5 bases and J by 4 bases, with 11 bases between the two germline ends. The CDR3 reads CASSRTAFNEKLFF. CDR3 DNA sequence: TGTGCCAGCAGCCGGACAGCTTTTAATGAAAAACTGTTTTTT.

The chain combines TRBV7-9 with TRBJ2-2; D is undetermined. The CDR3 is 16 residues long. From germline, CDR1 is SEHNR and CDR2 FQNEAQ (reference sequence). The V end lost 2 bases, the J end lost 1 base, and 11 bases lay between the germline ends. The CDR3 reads CASSLSIAVNTGELFF. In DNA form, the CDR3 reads TGTGCCAGCAGCTTAAGCATTGCGGTGAACACCGGGGAGCTGTTTTTT.

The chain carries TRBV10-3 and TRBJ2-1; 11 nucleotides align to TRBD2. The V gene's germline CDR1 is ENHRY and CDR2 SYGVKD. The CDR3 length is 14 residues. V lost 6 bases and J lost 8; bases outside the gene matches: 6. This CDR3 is CAIRTSGSSDEQFF. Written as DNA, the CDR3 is TGTGCCATCAGAACTAGCGGGAGCTCGGATGAGCAGTTCTTC.

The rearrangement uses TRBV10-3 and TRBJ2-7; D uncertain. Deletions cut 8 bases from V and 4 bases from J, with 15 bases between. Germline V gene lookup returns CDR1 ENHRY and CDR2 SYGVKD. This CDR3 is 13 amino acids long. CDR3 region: CAIGANPIYEQYF. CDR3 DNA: TGTGCCATCGGAGCGAACCCCATTTACGAGCAGTACTTC.

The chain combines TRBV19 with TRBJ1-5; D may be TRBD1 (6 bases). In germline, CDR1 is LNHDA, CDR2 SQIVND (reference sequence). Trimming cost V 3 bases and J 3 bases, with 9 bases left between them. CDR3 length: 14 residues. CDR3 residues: CASSITGTNQPQHF. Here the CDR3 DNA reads TGTGCCAGTAGTATTACAGGGACCAATCAGCCCCAGCATTTT.

This CDR3 reads CASSRRDRVSEAFF. The CDR3 coding sequence is TGTGCCAGCAGCCGCCGGGACAGGGTGTCTGAAGCTTTCTTT. V and J are TRBV7-6 and TRBJ1-1; TRBD1 matches at 9 bases. The CDR3 sequence is 14 residues long. CDR1 and CDR2 from the germline V gene are SGHVS and FNYEAQ. Trimming took 5 bases from V and 6 from J; bases not matched to a gene: 7.

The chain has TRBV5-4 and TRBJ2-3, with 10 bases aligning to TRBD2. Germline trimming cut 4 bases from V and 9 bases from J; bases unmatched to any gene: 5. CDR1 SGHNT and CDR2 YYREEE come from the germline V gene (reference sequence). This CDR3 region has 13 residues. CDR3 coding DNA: TGTGCCAGCAGCGGAATAGCGGGGGGAACGCAGTATTTT. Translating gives CASSGIAGGTQYF.